This TCR beta chain derives from a study of response to subunit inactivated influenza vaccine. General study points: After each seasonal influenza vaccination, few new T cells are recruited, the authors suggested.

TCRdb itself ran the RT-PCR reads through MiXCR, one entry per CDR3 protein. The data hold roughly 700,000 distinct CDR3 sequences, with about 15% observed a single time. Germline V lookup: CDR1 KGHSH, CDR2 LQKENI. The CDR3 length is 14 residues. Trimming shortened V by 1 base and J by 2 bases, and 8 bases separated the two germline ends. On this clonotype: Its antigen is not identified.

The input for sequencing was PBMCs from blood, taken roughly 15 days before vaccination. The chain recombines TRBV18 with TRBJ2-5; tentatively, D is TRBD1 (5 bases). The source of this sequence is a man aged 45-65 years who received an inactivated influenza vaccine. The CDR3 reads CASSPRGTQETQYF. The CDR3 DNA reads as TGTGCCAGCTCACCACGGGGCACTCAAGAGACCCAGTACTTC. The whole variable domain, remainder taken from reference TRBV18 and TRBJ2-5, is NAGVMQNPRHLVRRRGQEARLRCSPMKGHSHVYWYRQLPEEGLKFMVYLQKENIIDESGMPKERFSAEFPKEGPSILRIQQVVRGDSAAYFCASSPRGTQETQYFGPGTRLLVL.